Listed below are T cell receptor beta chains from one sample, sequenced in a study of T cells and Merkel cell carcinoma outcomes. The protocol was immunoSEQ multiplex PCR, while the TCRdb copy is restricted to in-frame clones and leaves out a portion. The table records 15,000 to 25,000 clones, roughly four fifths of them present only once. The sequenced sample consisted of tumor tissue from Merkel cell carcinoma. These receptors were collected from a human donor with Merkel cell carcinoma. CDR3s include the opening cysteine and the closing phenylalanine or tryptophan. The D gene is left open where the match is weak. Only part of the rows carry a size: once, few, many, or a class if the clone is expanded.

CDR3 protein: CSVATIYEQYF
CDR3 DNA: TGCAGCGTTGCAACGATTTACGAGCAGTACTTC
clone size: -
D gene: -
J gene: TRBJ2-7
V gene: TRBV29-1

CDR3 protein: CASSRHSYNEQFF
CDR3 DNA: TGTGCCAGCAGCAGACACTCCTACAATGAGCAGTTCTTC
clone size: -
D gene: -
J gene: TRBJ2-1
V gene: TRBV4-2

CDR3 protein: CASSPPSGSAQFF
CDR3 DNA: TGTGCCAGCAGCCCACCTAGCGGGAGTGCGCAGTTCTTC
clone size: few
D gene: TRBD2
J gene: TRBJ2-1
V gene: TRBV7-9

CDR3 protein: CASSLSGTKNIQYF
CDR3 DNA: TGTGCCAGCAGCTTATCAGGGACCAAAAACATTCAGTACTTC
clone size: -
D gene: -
J gene: TRBJ2-4
V gene: TRBV11-3

CDR3 protein: CASSSSLYKGPSLGYTF
CDR3 DNA: TGTGCCAGCAGCTCGTCATTATATAAAGGTCCCTCCCTTGGCTACACCTTC
clone size: -
D gene: -
J gene: TRBJ1-2
V gene: TRBV7-8

CDR3 protein: CASSRTGSPHNEQFF
CDR3 DNA: TGTGCCAGCTCCCGGACAGGGTCTCCCCACAATGAGCAGTTCTTC
clone size: -
D gene: TRBD1
J gene: TRBJ2-1
V gene: TRBV9

CDR3 protein: CASRRLAVYFGELFF
CDR3 DNA: TGCGCCAGCAGGCGACTAGCGGTCTACTTTGGGGAGCTGTTTTTT
clone size: once
D gene: TRBD2
J gene: TRBJ2-2
V gene: TRBV5-1

CDR3 protein: CASGNWGQPQHF
CDR3 DNA: TGTGCCAGCGGGAATTGGGGTCAGCCCCAGCATTTT
clone size: once
D gene: -
J gene: TRBJ1-5
V gene: TRBV2

CDR3 protein: CASRGGSGNTIYF
CDR3 DNA: TGTGCCAGCCGTGGGGGCTCTGGAAACACCATATATTTT
clone size: -
D gene: -
J gene: TRBJ1-3
V gene: TRBV9

CDR3 protein: CASNSPAGGKQFF
CDR3 DNA: TGTGCCAGCAACTCCCCGGCCGGGGGGAAGCAGTTCTTC
clone size: -
D gene: TRBD2
J gene: TRBJ2-1
V gene: TRBV27

CDR3 protein: CASSLKDTQYF
CDR3 DNA: TGTGCCAGCAGCTTAAAAGATACGCAGTATTTT
clone size: -
D gene: -
J gene: TRBJ2-3
V gene: TRBV7-9

CDR3 protein: CASSFVSGSSYEQYF
CDR3 DNA: TGTGCCAGCAGCTTCGTTAGCGGGAGCTCCTACGAGCAGTACTTC
clone size: -
D gene: TRBD2
J gene: TRBJ2-7
V gene: TRBV7-9

CDR3 protein: CASSQVTGPQYF
CDR3 DNA: TGTGCCAGCAGCCAAGTCACGGGGCCCCAGTACTTC
clone size: -
D gene: -
J gene: TRBJ2-5
V gene: TRBV4-2

CDR3 protein: CASSLTGLNQPQHF
CDR3 DNA: TGTGCCAGCAGCTTAACAGGGCTAAATCAGCCCCAGCATTTT
clone size: -
D gene: -
J gene: TRBJ1-5
V gene: TRBV5-5

CDR3 protein: CASISWDRGDNEQFF
CDR3 DNA: TGTGCCAGCATCTCCTGGGACAGGGGCGACAATGAGCAGTTCTTC
clone size: -
D gene: TRBD1
J gene: TRBJ2-1
V gene: TRBV5-4

CDR3 protein: CASSEWAENSNQPQHF
CDR3 DNA: TGTGCCAGCAGTGAATGGGCCGAGAATAGCAATCAGCCCCAGCATTTT
clone size: -
D gene: -
J gene: TRBJ1-5
V gene: TRBV25-1

CDR3 protein: CASSLGWDSSYEQYF
CDR3 DNA: TGTGCCAGCAGCTTAGGCTGGGACAGCTCCTACGAGCAGTACTTC
clone size: -
D gene: TRBD1
J gene: TRBJ2-7
V gene: TRBV11-3

CDR3 protein: CASSLTASTDTQYF
CDR3 DNA: TGTGCCAGCAGCTTAACGGCTAGCACAGATACGCAGTATTTT
clone size: -
D gene: -
J gene: TRBJ2-3
V gene: TRBV7-2

CDR3 protein: CASSRLNEQFF
CDR3 DNA: TGTGCCAGCAGCCGGTTAAATGAGCAGTTCTTC
clone size: -
D gene: -
J gene: TRBJ2-1
V gene: TRBV7-2

CDR3 protein: CSAGGVVGQPQHF
CDR3 DNA: TGCAGCGCTGGAGGGGTGGTAGGGCAGCCCCAGCATTTT
clone size: few
D gene: -
J gene: TRBJ1-5
V gene: TRBV29-1

CDR3 protein: CASSQVGGPYEQYF
CDR3 DNA: TGTGCCAGCAGCCAAGTTGGGGGGCCCTACGAGCAGTACTTC
clone size: -
D gene: -
J gene: TRBJ2-7
V gene: TRBV11-3

CDR3 protein: CASSLIGGEKLFF
CDR3 DNA: TGTGCCAGCAGTTTAATAGGGGGTGAAAAACTGTTTTTT
clone size: -
D gene: -
J gene: TRBJ1-4
V gene: TRBV28

CDR3 protein: CSVVLAEQFF
CDR3 DNA: TGCAGCGTTGTTTTGGCGGAGCAGTTCTTC
clone size: -
D gene: -
J gene: TRBJ2-1
V gene: TRBV29-1